This T cell receptor (beta chain) was obtained from a study of shared clonotypes between healthy human individuals. Libraries were prepared by immunoSEQ multiplex PCR; TCRdb keeps only in-frame clonotypes and omits some of them. In the table there are about 2.4 million clones, 80% to 95% of which are singletons. V gave up 6 bases and J gave up 6 bases; unmatched junction bases: 11. There are 15 residues in the CDR3. Germline V gene data show CDR1 as MDHEN and CDR2 as SYDVKM. The source is a man between 18 and 35 years old in good health. Some clones in this sample may be carry-over from other donors' samples. This chain connects TRBV28 to TRBJ1-1, with 9 bases aligning to TRBD1. The sequenced sample was naive CD4+ T cells from PBMCs. Described subset: CD45RA+ positively selected. CDR3: CASSLPGQGRPEAFF. CDR3 DNA sequence: TGTGCCAGCAGCCTCCCGGGACAGGGTAGGCCTGAAGCTTTCTTT.